This paragraph reports one TCR beta chain. What it recognizes is unknown. These data are taken from a study of type 1 regulatory T cells. Each CDR3 protein is one row after TCRdb ran MiXCR on the reads. This sample has roughly 65,000 distinct CDR3 sequences; more than 45% occur once, and the top ten carry 2% to 2.5%. The clonotype originates from a human donor in good health. The sequenced sample was cultured non-Tr1 T cells, either the whole culture or a sorted T cell fraction (not recorded which).

The CDR3 DNA follows: TGTGCCAGCAGCTTGTCTCCCACCTACGAGCAGTACTTC. Its protein product is CASSLSPTYEQYF. The chain has TRBV7-9 and TRBJ2-7, with D uncertain. The CDR3 has 13 residues. V lost 3 bases and J 2 bases, leaving 8 bases between the germline ends. CDR1 SEHNR and CDR2 FQNEAQ come from the germline V gene (reference sequence). The full variable domain, rest sourced from reference TRBV7-9 and TRBJ2-7, is DTGVSQNPRHKITKRGQNVTFRCDPISEHNRLYWYRQTLGQGPEFLTYFQNEAQLEKSRLLSDRFSAERPKGSFSTLEIQRTEQGDSAMYLCASSLSPTYEQYFGPGTRLTVT.